The entry below gives a single T cell receptor (beta chain) sequence along with its context. The data are from a study of control samples from healthy donors and cancer patients. Germline lookup yields CDR1 SGHTA and CDR2 FQGNSA. V was pared by 1 base and J by 0 bases, with 8 bases of the junction left unmatched. The CDR3 extends over 17 amino acids. TCRdb's copy holds only in-frame clones and misses some; the assay was immunoSEQ multiplex PCR. Of about 160,000 clones detected, approximately 93% appear once; the ten largest clones hold about 8.5%. The sequencing sample was made of blood. The clonotype was recovered from a woman aged 35 to 49 in good health. The chain couples TRBV7-2 to TRBJ2-7; 8 bases are shared with TRBD1. CDR3 region: CASSLGQGALSSYEQYF. The CDR3, as DNA: TGTGCCAGCAGCTTAGGTCAGGGGGCTTTAAGCTCCTACGAGCAGTACTTC.